One and the same sample provided the 29 T cell receptor beta chains below, sequenced in a study of cytotoxic CD8 clonotypes in ibrutinib-treated CLL. Measured with immunoSEQ multiplex PCR; TCRdb has only the in-frame clones, and not every one. The sample records some 130,000 clones, 70% to 90% being singletons. Specimen: PBMCs, collected after 24 months of ibrutinib treatment. The source of these receptors is a human donor with chronic lymphocytic leukemia.

V and J are TRBV27 and TRBJ2-4; D not certain. This CDR3 contains 13 residues. The germline gives CDR1 MNHEY, CDR2 SMNVEV (reference sequence). V was shortened by 6 bases and J by 3 bases, with 9 bases between the two germline ends. In DNA, the CDR3 is TGTGCCAGCAGCGGAGCGCGCAAAAACATTCAGTACTTC. Its translation: CASSGARKNIQYF.

This rearrangement joins TRBV28 to TRBJ1-2; 9 bases are shared with TRBD1. Germline CDR1 MDHEN, CDR2 SYDVKM. V lost 9 bases to trimming and J lost 8 bases; unmatched junction nucleotides: 16. The CDR3 length is 15 residues. CDR3 loop: CASSTSGTGWRGYTF. The CDR3 nucleotides are TGTGCCAGTTCGACCAGCGGGACAGGGTGGCGGGGCTACACCTTC.

V is TRBV28 and J is TRBJ1-5, with D tentatively TRBD1 (6 bases). Germline assignment: CDR1 MDHEN and CDR2 SYDVKM. The CDR3 is 13 amino acids. V lost 5 bases to trimming and J lost 5 bases, with 10 bases between them. The CDR3, as DNA: TGTGCCAGCAGTGGCAGGGGAGATCAGCCCCAGCATTTT. As protein: CASSGRGDQPQHF. The whole variable domain, filled in from reference TRBV28 and TRBJ1-5, reads DVKVTQSSRYLVKRTGEKVFLECVQDMDHENMFWYRQDPGLGLRLIYFSYDVKMKEKGDIPEGYSVSREKKERFSLILESASTNQTSMYLCASSGRGDQPQHFGDGTRLSIL.

This chain connects TRBV28 to TRBJ1-4; no clear D. Per the germline V gene, CDR1 is MDHEN and CDR2 is SYDVKM. V was pared by 3 bases and J by 8 bases, with 16 bases between. The CDR3 is made up of 15 amino acids. CDR3 nucleotides: TGTGCCAGCAGTTTCCTAGCGGGGAACGACGAAAAACTGTTTTTT. This codes for CASSFLAGNDEKLFF.

The CDR3 nucleotides read TGTGCCAGCAGCCCCCCAGAGAATGGCTACACCTTC. Protein: CASSPPENGYTF. This chain uses TRBV7-6 with TRBJ1-2; D is uncertain. There are 12 residues in the CDR3. Germline V gene sequence: CDR1 SGHVS, CDR2 FNYEAQ. V was trimmed by 5 bases and J by 6 bases, leaving 10 bases between them.

This sequence joins TRBV18 and TRBJ2-7; D ambiguous. The germline CDR1 and CDR2 sequences are KGHSH and LQKENI. The V and J ends lost 0 bases and 7 bases respectively, with 10 bases between them. This CDR3 is 13 amino acids long. As DNA, the CDR3 is TGTGCCAGCTCACCACCGAAGGTAGGGGAGCAGTACTTC. Its translation: CASSPPKVGEQYF.

The V call is TRBV11-2, the J call TRBJ1-1, with 7 bases lining up with TRBD1. The CDR3 loop spans 14 amino acids. V lost 5 bases to trimming and J lost 5 bases; unmatched junction nucleotides: 8. Germline V CDR1 and CDR2: SGHAT, FQNNGV. CDR3 loop: CASSTRQGRTEAFF. The CDR3 coding sequence is TGTGCCAGCAGCACCCGACAGGGAAGGACTGAAGCTTTCTTT.

The genes are TRBV28 and TRBJ2-1, with 9 bases fitting TRBD2. CDR1 and CDR2 (germline): MDHEN, SYDVKM. V dropped 7 bases and J dropped 6; count of bases not matched to a gene: 16. This CDR3 is built from 17 residues. The CDR3 region has the DNA TGTGCCAGCACAACAGCGGGGACGCTGACTAGCGGCAATGAGCAGTTCTTC. As protein: CASTTAGTLTSGNEQFF.

The V call is TRBV5-4, the J call TRBJ1-1; D gene unclear. V dropped 0 bases and J dropped 1 base, with 10 bases sitting between them. The length of the CDR3 is 15 residues. From germline, CDR1 is SGHNT and CDR2 YYREEE (reference sequence). CDR3 protein: CASSLDSRTNTEAFF. Written as DNA, the CDR3 is TGTGCCAGCAGCTTGGACTCACGGACGAACACTGAAGCTTTCTTT.

J is TRBJ2-4 and V is TRBV7-2; 11 bases are shared with TRBD2. CDR1 is SGHTA, CDR2 FQGNSA, per germline. J was trimmed by 11 bases and V by 1 base; bases with no gene match: 7. CDR3 length equals 15 residues. Here the CDR3 reads CASSLDFSGRDLQYF. In DNA, the CDR3 is TGTGCCAGCAGCTTAGATTTTAGCGGGAGGGACCTTCAGTACTTC.

J is TRBJ2-7 and V is TRBV27, with D perhaps assigned TRBD1 or TRBD2 (6 bases each). The V end lost 5 bases, the J end lost 6 bases, and 23 bases lay between the germline ends. Per the germline V gene, CDR1 is MNHEY and CDR2 is SMNVEV (reference sequence). The CDR3 is 16 residues long. The CDR3 sequence is CASSGSPGRTAGEQYF. The CDR3 coding sequence is TGTGCCAGCAGTGGGTCTCCGGGACGGACAGCGGGCGAGCAGTACTTC.

The J gene is TRBJ1-4, the V gene TRBV7-2; 10 bases line up with TRBD1. The CDR3 extends over 17 amino acids. CDR1 and CDR2 (germline): SGHTA, FQGNSA. V gave up 1 base and J gave up 4 bases; unmatched junction bases: 6. In DNA form, the CDR3 reads TGTGCCAGCAGCTTAGGAGGGACAGGGGCGTTTAATGAAAAACTGTTTTTT. Its translation: CASSLGGTGAFNEKLFF.

The chain carries TRBV5-1 and TRBJ1-1; D is undetermined. Germline V gene data show CDR1 as SGHRS and CDR2 as YFSETQ. The length of the CDR3 is 13 residues. V lost 4 bases and J 1 base, leaving 8 bases between the germline ends. CDR3 residues: CASSRIRNTEAFF. As DNA, the CDR3 is TGCGCCAGCAGCCGTATCAGGAACACTGAAGCTTTCTTT.

The chain joins TRBV10-3 to TRBJ2-1, with 9 positions matching TRBD1. Germline V CDR1 and CDR2: ENHRY, SYGVKD. The CDR3 sequence is 15 residues long. The ends lost 0 bases at V and 10 bases at J; junction bases unmatched: 7. The CDR3 loop reads CAISESGTGFREQFF. CDR3 nucleotide sequence: TGTGCCATCAGTGAGTCCGGGACAGGGTTTCGCGAGCAGTTCTTC.

The chain recombines TRBV7-9 with TRBJ2-5; perhaps TRBD1 as D (6 bases). This CDR3 region has 17 residues. The V end was cut by 1 base, the J end by 2 bases, with 17 bases between. The germline CDR1 and CDR2 sequences are SEHNR and FQNEAQ (reference sequence). CDR3 loop: CASSLGGWGREQETQYF. Written as DNA, the CDR3 is TGTGCCAGCAGCTTAGGGGGATGGGGGCGCGAACAAGAGACCCAGTACTTC.

The chain employs TRBV6-1 and TRBJ2-3; D gene uncertain. This CDR3 region has 15 residues. The germline V gene has CDR1 MNHNS and CDR2 SASEGT. V lost 2 bases, J lost 0 bases, and 9 bases lay in between. In DNA form, the CDR3 reads TGTGCCAGCAGTGAACGGCCTGCTAGCACAGATACGCAGTATTTT. Translated, it gives CASSERPASTDTQYF.

V and J are TRBV12-5 and TRBJ2-7; 9 positions match TRBD1. Germline assignment: CDR1 LGHNT and CDR2 FRNRAP. There are 14 residues in the CDR3. V was pared by 7 bases and J by 6 bases, with 10 bases of the junction left unmatched. Written as DNA, the CDR3 is TGTGCTAGTGCTCCCGGGACAGGGACTACCGAGCAGTACTTC. This translates into CASAPGTGTTEQYF.

The chain links TRBV7-9 to TRBJ1-1; D gene uncertain. The germline V and J ends were trimmed by 5 bases and 2 bases, with 15 bases remaining between them. The CDR3 extends over 15 amino acids. The germline V gene has CDR1 SEHNR and CDR2 FQNEAQ (reference sequence). The CDR3 region has the DNA TGTGCCAGCAGCCATCCGGTGGGGATAAACACTGAAGCTTTCTTT. It is translated as CASSHPVGINTEAFF.

The chain carries TRBV30 and TRBJ1-5; 10 nucleotides match TRBD1. Germline V gene lookup returns CDR1 GTSNPN and CDR2 SVGIG (reference sequence). V was clipped by 7 bases and J by 0 bases; unmatched bases: 12. The CDR3 covers 17 residues. CDR3 in amino acids: CASSGTGALYSNQPQHF. The CDR3 bases are TGTGCCTCATCGGGGACAGGGGCCCTTTATAGCAATCAGCCCCAGCATTTT.

This sequence joins TRBV30 and TRBJ2-3, with 7 bases matching TRBD1. CDR1 is GTSNPN and CDR2 is SVGIG in the germline V gene (reference sequence). The CDR3 runs 12 residues. V lost 5 bases and J lost 1; bases outside the gene matches: 0. The CDR3 loop reads CAWDRGTDTQYF. The CDR3 coding sequence is TGTGCCTGGGACAGGGGCACAGATACGCAGTATTTT.

The chain uses TRBV6-1 and TRBJ2-3, with D possibly TRBD1 on 6 matching bases. The CDR3 sequence is 16 residues long. CDR1 and CDR2 (germline): MNHNS, SASEGT. Deletions cut 2 bases from V and 2 bases from J, with 14 bases between. The DNA of the CDR3 is TGTGCCAGCAGTGAATACCGGTCAGGGGTCACAGATACGCAGTATTTT. Residues: CASSEYRSGVTDTQYF.

The chain links TRBV6-5 to TRBJ1-6; TRBD1 matches at 8 bases. V shed 2 bases, J shed 5 bases, and the junction held 2 bases outside the gene matches. The CDR3 sequence is 15 residues long. Germline V gene lookup returns CDR1 MNHEY and CDR2 SVGAGI. CDR3 protein: CASSYEGQDNSPLHF. In nucleotides, the CDR3 is TGTGCCAGCAGTTACGAGGGACAGGATAATTCACCCCTCCACTTT.

V and J are TRBV5-1 and TRBJ2-7; 10 bases agree with TRBD2. V lost 0 bases and J lost 6; bases outside the gene matches: 6. This CDR3 region has 15 residues. The germline gives CDR1 SGHRS, CDR2 YFSETQ. In nucleotides, the CDR3 is TGCGCCAGCAGCTTGGGACTAGCGGGTGCCGGCGAGCAGTACTTC. It encodes CASSLGLAGAGEQYF.

The chain recombines TRBV2 with TRBJ1-5; no reliable D call. V lost 7 bases to trimming and J lost 7 bases, with 17 bases between them. The CDR3 is 14 amino acids. CDR1 SNHLY and CDR2 FYNNEI come from the germline V gene. The CDR3 sequence is CASTQGEPWQPQHF. CDR3 bases: TGTGCCAGCACCCAAGGTGAGCCCTGGCAGCCCCAGCATTTT.

J is TRBJ1-4 and V is TRBV2; D is uncertain. The CDR3 runs to 12 residues. The V gene lost 6 bases and the J gene lost 8 bases, with 10 bases spanning the gap. Germline CDR1 reads SNHLY; CDR2 reads FYNNEI. CDR3: CASRTDGEKLFF. The CDR3 DNA sequence: TGTGCCAGCAGGACCGATGGGGAAAAACTGTTTTTT.

This chain connects TRBV6-5 to TRBJ2-1; 8 bases agree with TRBD1. The CDR3 is 15 amino acids. CDR1 and CDR2 from the germline V gene are MNHEY and SVGAGI. V lost 6 bases, J lost 5 bases, and 9 bases stayed unmatched. The CDR3 sequence: CASRLDRAQNNEQFF. The CDR3, as DNA: TGTGCCAGCAGATTGGACAGGGCCCAAAACAATGAGCAGTTCTTC.

This clone has a handful of counts. The genes are TRBV7-9 and TRBJ1-5; TRBD1 might be the D (6 bases). The length of the CDR3 is 14 residues. Germline V gene sequence: CDR1 SEHNR, CDR2 FQNEAQ (reference sequence). Between the trimmed V and J ends, which lost 2 bases and 5 bases, there was a span of 10 bases. CDR3 amino acids: CASSLSGGDQPQHF. The CDR3 DNA follows: TGTGCCAGCAGCTTATCTGGGGGCGATCAGCCCCAGCATTTT.

This clone was seen once. For the CDR3, the DNA is TGTGCCAGCAGTCAAATCGGGTACGAGCAGTACTTC. This gives the protein CASSQIGYEQYF. V usage is TRBV28 and J usage is TRBJ2-7, with D unclear. The ends were cut back, 5 bases at V and 4 bases at J, with 9 bases in the middle. The CDR3 length is 12 residues. CDR1 is MDHEN and CDR2 is SYDVKM in the germline V gene.

This chain connects TRBV19 to TRBJ1-4; D is possibly TRBD1 (5 bases). Germline CDR1 reads LNHDA; CDR2 reads SQIVND (reference sequence). This CDR3 comprises 15 residues. Trimming cost V 1 base and J 8 bases, with 14 bases left between them. CDR3 loop: CASSIGGTDTEKLFF. DNA for the CDR3: TGTGCCAGTAGTATAGGGGGGACGGACACGGAAAAACTGTTTTTT.